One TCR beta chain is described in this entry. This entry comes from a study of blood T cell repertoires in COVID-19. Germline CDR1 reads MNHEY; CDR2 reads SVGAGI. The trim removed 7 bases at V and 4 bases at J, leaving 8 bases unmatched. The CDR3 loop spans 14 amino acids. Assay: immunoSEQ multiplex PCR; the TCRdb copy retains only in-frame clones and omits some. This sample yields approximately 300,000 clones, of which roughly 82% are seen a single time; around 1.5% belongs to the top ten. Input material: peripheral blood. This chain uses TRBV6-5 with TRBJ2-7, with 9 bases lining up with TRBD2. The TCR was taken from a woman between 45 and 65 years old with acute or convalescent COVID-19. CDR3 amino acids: CASKGSGSGYEQYF. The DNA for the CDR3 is TGTGCCAGCAAAGGTAGCGGGAGTGGATACGAGCAGTACTTC.